This T cell receptor (beta chain) was retrieved from a study of tissue T cells after allogeneic stem cell transplantation. Study-level results: Anatomically similar tissues had similar TCR repertoires within each patient. The patient cohort was small and clinically heterogeneous, with limited sampling depth.

Clones were sequenced by immunoSEQ multiplex PCR, and TCRdb holds only the in-frame ones, with some missing. The data contain around 4,300 clones, approximately 70% of them singletons. This clone was seen only once. Its antigen is as yet unknown. V was trimmed by 7 bases and J by 3 bases, leaving 12 bases between them. This CDR3 has 13 residues. Germline assignment: CDR1 LNHDA and CDR2 SQIVND (reference sequence). This clonotype was obtained from a male donor older than 55 with lung cancer. The chain uses TRBV19 and TRBJ1-1; D might be TRBD1 (6 bases). Sequences were derived from left colon tissue, sampled at autopsy. Written as DNA, the CDR3 is TGTGCCAGTAAACGCGACAGGTACACTGAAGCTTTCTTT. As protein: CASKRDRYTEAFF. The full variable domain, its missing parts supplied by reference TRBV19 and TRBJ1-1, is DGGITQSPKYLFRKEGQNVTLSCEQNLNHDAMYWYRQDPGQGLRLIYYSQIVNDFQKGDIAEGYSVSREKKESFPLTVTSAQKNPTAFYLCASKRDRYTEAFFGQGTRLTVV.